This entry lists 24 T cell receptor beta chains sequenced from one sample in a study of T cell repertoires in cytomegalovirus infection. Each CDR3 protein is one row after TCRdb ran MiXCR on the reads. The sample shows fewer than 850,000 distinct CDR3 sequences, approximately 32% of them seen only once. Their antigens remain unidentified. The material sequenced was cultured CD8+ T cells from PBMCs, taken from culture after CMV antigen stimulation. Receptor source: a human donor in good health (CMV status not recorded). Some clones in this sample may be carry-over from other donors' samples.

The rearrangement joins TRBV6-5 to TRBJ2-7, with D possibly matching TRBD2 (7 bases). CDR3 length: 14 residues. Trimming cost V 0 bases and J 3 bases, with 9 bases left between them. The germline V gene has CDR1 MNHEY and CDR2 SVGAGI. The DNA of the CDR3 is TGTGCCAGCAGTTACTCGGGGGGGCACTACGAGCAGTACTTC. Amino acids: CASSYSGGHYEQYF.

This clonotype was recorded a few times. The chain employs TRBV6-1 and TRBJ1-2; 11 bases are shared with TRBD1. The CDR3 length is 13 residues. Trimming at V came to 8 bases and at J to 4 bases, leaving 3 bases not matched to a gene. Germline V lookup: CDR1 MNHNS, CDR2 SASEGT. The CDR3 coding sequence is TGTGCCAGCGGGACAGGGGGATTCTATGGCTACACCTTC. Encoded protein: CASGTGGFYGYTF.

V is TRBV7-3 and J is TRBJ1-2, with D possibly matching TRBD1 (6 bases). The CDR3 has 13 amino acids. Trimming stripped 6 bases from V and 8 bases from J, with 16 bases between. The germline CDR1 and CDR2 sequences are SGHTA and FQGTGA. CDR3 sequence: CASSLWQGSGYTF. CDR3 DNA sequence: TGTGCCAGCAGTTTATGGCAGGGGAGCGGCTACACCTTC.

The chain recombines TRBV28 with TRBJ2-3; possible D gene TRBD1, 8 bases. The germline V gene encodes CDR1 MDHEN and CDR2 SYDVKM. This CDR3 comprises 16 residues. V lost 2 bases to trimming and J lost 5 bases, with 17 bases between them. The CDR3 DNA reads TGTGCCAGCAGTTTAACAGGGGGGGCCAGCGTAGATACGCAGTATTTT. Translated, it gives CASSLTGGASVDTQYF.

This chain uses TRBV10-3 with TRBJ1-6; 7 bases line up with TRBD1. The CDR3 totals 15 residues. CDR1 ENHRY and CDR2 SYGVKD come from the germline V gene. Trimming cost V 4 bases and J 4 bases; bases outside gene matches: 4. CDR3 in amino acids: CAISGRDRYNSPLHF. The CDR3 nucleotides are TGTGCCATCAGTGGACGGGACAGATATAATTCACCCCTCCACTTT.

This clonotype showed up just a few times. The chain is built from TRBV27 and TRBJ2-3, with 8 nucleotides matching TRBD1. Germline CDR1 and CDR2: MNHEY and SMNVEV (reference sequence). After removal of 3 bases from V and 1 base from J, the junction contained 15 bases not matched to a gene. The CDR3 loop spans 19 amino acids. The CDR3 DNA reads TGTGCCAGCAGTTTCCAAAGTCCCGGGACAGGTTTGGGCACAGATACGCAGTATTTT. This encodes CASSFQSPGTGLGTDTQYF.

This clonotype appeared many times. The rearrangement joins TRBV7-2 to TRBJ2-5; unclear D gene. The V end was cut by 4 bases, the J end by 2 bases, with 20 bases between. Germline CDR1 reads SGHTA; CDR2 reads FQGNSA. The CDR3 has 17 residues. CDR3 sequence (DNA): TGTGCCAGCAGCTCCCACGGGCTTAGGGCCCGACAAGAGACCCAGTACTTC. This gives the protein CASSSHGLRARQETQYF. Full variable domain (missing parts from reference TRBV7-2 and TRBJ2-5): GAGVSQSPSNKVTEKGKDVELRCDPISGHTALYWYRQSLGQGLEFLIYFQGNSAPDKSGLPSDRFSAERTGGSVSTLTIQRTQQEDSAVYLCASSSHGLRARQETQYFGPGTRLLVL.

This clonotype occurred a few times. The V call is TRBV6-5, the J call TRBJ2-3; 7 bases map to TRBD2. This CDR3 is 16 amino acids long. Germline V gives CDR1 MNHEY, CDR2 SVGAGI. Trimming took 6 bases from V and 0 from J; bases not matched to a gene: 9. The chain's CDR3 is CASRLQSGISTDTQYF. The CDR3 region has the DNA TGTGCCAGCAGGCTACAGAGCGGGATTAGCACAGATACGCAGTATTTT.

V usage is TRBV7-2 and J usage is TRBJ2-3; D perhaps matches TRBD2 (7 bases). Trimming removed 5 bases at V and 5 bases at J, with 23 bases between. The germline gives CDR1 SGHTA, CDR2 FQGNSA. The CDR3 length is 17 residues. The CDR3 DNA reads TGTGCCAGCAGCCTAAGGTGGGGGGGGGCCGGGGAAGATACGCAGTATTTT. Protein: CASSLRWGGAGEDTQYF.

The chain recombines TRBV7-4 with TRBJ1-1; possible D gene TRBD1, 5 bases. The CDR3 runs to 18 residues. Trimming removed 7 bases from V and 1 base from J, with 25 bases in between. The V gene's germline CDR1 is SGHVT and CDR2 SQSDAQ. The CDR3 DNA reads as TGTGCCAGCATCTTGGCCACGGGAACGGGACGGAAGAACACTGAAGCTTTCTTT. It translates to CASILATGTGRKNTEAFF.

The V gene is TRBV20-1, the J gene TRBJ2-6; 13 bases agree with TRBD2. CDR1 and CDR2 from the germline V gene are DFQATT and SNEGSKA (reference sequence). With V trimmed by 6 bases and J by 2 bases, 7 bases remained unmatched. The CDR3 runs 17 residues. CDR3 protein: CSARPLAGGAGANVLTF. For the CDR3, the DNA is TGCAGTGCGAGGCCACTAGCGGGGGGGGCTGGGGCCAACGTCCTGACTTTC.

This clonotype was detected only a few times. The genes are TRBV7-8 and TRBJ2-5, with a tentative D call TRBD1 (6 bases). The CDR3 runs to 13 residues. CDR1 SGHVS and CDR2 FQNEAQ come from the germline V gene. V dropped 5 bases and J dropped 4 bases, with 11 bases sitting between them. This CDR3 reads CASSPDRSETQYF. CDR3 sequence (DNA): TGTGCCAGCAGCCCAGACAGGTCAGAGACCCAGTACTTC.

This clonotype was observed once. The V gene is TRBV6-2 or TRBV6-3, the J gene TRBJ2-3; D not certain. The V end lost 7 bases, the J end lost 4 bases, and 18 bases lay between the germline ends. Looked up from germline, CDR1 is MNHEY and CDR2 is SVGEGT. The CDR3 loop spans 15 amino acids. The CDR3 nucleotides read TGTGCCAGCACCATAACTCGACGTCGATCAGATACGCAGTATTTT. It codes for CASTITRRRSDTQYF.

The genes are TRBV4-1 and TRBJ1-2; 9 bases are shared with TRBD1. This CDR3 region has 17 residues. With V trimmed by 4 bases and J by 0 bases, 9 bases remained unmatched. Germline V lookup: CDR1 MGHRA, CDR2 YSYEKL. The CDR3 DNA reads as TGCGCCAGCAGCCCCCTACCGGGACAGGGAGCTAACTATGGCTACACCTTC. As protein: CASSPLPGQGANYGYTF.

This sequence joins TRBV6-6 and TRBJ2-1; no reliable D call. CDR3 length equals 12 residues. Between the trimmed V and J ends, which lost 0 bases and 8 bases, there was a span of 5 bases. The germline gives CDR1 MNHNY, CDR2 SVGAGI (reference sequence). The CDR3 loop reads CASSYSMDEQFF. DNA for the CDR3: TGTGCCAGCAGTTACTCTATGGATGAGCAGTTCTTC.

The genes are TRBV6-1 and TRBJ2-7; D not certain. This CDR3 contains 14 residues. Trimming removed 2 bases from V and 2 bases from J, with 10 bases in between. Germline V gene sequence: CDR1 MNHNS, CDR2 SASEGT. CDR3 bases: TGTGCCAGCAGTGAACTGGCGGCCACCTACGAGCAGTACGTC. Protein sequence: CASSELAATYEQYV.

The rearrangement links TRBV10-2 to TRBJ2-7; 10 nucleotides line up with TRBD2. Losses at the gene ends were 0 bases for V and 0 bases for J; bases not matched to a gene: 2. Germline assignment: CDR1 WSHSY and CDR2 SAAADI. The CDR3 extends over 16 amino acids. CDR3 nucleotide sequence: TGCGCCAGCAGTGAGTCGCTAGCGGGGGTCTCCTACGAGCAGTACTTC. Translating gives CASSESLAGVSYEQYF.

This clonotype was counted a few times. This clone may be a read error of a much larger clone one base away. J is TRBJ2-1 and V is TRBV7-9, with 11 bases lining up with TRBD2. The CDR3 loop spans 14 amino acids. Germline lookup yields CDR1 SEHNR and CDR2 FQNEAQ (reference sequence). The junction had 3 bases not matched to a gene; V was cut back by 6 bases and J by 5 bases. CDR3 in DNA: TGTGCCAGCAGTTCGACTAGCGGGGACAATGAGCAGTTCTTC. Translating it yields CASSSTSGDNEQFF.

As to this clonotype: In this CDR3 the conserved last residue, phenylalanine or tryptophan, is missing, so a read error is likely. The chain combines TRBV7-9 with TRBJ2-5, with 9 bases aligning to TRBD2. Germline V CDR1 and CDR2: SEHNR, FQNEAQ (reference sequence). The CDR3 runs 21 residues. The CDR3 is CASGLAPMGWERGAFQETQYL. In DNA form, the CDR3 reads TGTGCCAGCGGCTTAGCTCCTATGGGGTGGGAGCGGGGGGCTTTCCAAGAGACCCAGTACTTG.

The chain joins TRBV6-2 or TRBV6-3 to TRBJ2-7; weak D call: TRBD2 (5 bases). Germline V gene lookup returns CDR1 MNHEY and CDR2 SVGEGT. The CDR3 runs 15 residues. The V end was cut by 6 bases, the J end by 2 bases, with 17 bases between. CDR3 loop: CASSLKVGVPYEQYV. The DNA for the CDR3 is TGTGCCAGCAGCCTCAAGGTCGGGGTGCCCTACGAGCAGTACGTC.

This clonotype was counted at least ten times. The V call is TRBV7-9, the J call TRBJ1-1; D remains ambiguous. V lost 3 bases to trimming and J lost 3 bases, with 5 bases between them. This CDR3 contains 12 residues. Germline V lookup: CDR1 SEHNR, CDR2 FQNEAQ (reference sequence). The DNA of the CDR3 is TGTGCCAGCAGCTTTACGTACACTGAAGCTTTCTTT. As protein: CASSFTYTEAFF. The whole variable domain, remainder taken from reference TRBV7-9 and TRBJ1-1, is DTGVSQNPRHKITKRGQNVTFRCDPISEHNRLYWYRQTLGQGPEFLTYFQNEAQLEKSRLLSDRFSAERPKGSFSTLEIQRTEQGDSAMYLCASSFTYTEAFFGQGTRLTVV.

CDR3 region: CASSLSGTRDRGYNEQFF. The CDR3 bases are TGTGCCAGCAGCCTCTCCGGGACCCGGGACAGGGGTTACAATGAGCAGTTCTTC. This chain links TRBV4-2 with TRBJ2-1, with 10 bases lining up with TRBD1. The junction had 13 bases not matched to a gene; V was cut back by 4 bases and J by 4 bases. The CDR3 length is 18 residues. In germline, CDR1 is LGHNA, CDR2 YNFKEQ.

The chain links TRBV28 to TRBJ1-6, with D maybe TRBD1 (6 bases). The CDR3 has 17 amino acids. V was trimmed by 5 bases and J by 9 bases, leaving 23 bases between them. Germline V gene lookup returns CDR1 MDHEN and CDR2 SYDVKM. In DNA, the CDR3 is TGTGCCAGCAGTACCCCGACCAGGGGAAAATCTCGTTCACCCCTCCACTTT. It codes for CASSTPTRGKSRSPLHF.

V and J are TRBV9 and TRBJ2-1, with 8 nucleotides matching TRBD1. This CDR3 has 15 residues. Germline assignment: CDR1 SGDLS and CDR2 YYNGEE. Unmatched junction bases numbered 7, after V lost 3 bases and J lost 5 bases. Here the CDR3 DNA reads TGTGCCAGCAGCGGCCCGGGACAGGAGCACAATGAGCAGTTCTTC. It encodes CASSGPGQEHNEQFF.